These 19 T cell receptor beta chains were sequenced from one sample in a study of blood T cells in healthy people across ages. A second roughly 6 to 11 cycle PCR used barcoded and J-beta primers. MiXCR was run by TCRdb on the 5' RACE reads, yielding one entry per CDR3 protein. There are 700,000 to 900,000 distinct CDR3 sequences in the sample; 53% occur only once, and roughly 40% lies in the top ten. Source material: blood. The receptors originated from a man of 80 years or more in good health.

DNA for the CDR3: TGCGCCAGCAGCCATAGCGGGGGATACAATGAGCAGTTCTTC. Residues: CASSHSGGYNEQFF. The genes are TRBV5-1 and TRBJ2-1; 9 bases match TRBD2. This CDR3 has 14 amino acids. Germline lookup yields CDR1 SGHRS and CDR2 YFSETQ. The ends lost 4 bases at V and 4 bases at J; junction bases unmatched: 3.

In this sample, this clonotype turned up a few times. The chain carries TRBV20-1 and TRBJ2-1; TRBD2 matches 7 bases. Germline values: CDR1 DFQATT, CDR2 SNEGSKA (reference sequence). The CDR3 loop spans 12 amino acids. After removal of 5 bases from V and 7 bases from J, the junction contained 5 bases not matched to a gene. The CDR3 bases are TGCAGTGCTGACCGTAGCGGGAATGAGCAGTTCTTC. Encoded protein: CSADRSGNEQFF.

The chain carries TRBV10-3 and TRBJ1-5; D remains ambiguous. CDR1 is ENHRY and CDR2 is SYGVKD in the germline V gene. CDR3 length: 14 residues. Between the trimmed V and J ends, which lost 2 bases and 3 bases, there was a span of 8 bases. The CDR3, as DNA: TGTGCCATCAGTGAGCCTATGTCCAATCAGCCCCAGCATTTT. Translation: CAISEPMSNQPQHF.

This rearrangement joins TRBV21-1 to TRBJ1-1. TRBV21-1 is flagged as a pseudogene. The CDR3 runs to 14 residues. The CDR3 is CASIIKGEDTEAFF. In DNA, the CDR3 is TGTGCCAGCATCATAAAGGGGGAGGACACTGAAGCTTTCTTT.

V is TRBV12-3 or TRBV12-4 and J is TRBJ1-3; D is undetermined. CDR3 length: 16 amino acids. Trimming took 6 bases from V and 1 from J, leaving 16 bases between them. The CDR3 nucleotides read TGTGCCAGCAGCCCTATTTCAAGAGATTCTGGAAACACCATATATTTT. Translating it yields CASSPISRDSGNTIYF.

Concerning this clonotype: This may stem from a read error, because a much larger clone lies one nucleotide away. The gene calls are TRBV20-1 and TRBJ2-1; the match to TRBD2 covers 10 bases. The length of the CDR3 is 15 residues. Germline CDR1 reads DFQATT; CDR2 reads SNEGSKA (reference sequence). CDR3 in DNA: TGCAGTGCCCCCATAGCGGGAGGACACTACAATGGGCAGTTCTTC. It yields the protein CSAPIAGGHYNGQFF.

A word on this clonotype: Its ends do not fully match the called genes, so a read error is possible. The chain couples TRBV5-1 to TRBJ1-2, with a weak D call TRBD1 (6 bases). CDR1 is SGHRS and CDR2 is YFSETQ in the germline V gene. The CDR3 has 13 amino acids. The CDR3 protein is CASRGATNYGHTF. CDR3 DNA sequence: TGCGCCAGCAGGGGGGCAACTAACTATGGCCACACCTTC.

J is TRBJ2-1 and V is TRBV3-1; D may be TRBD2 (5 bases). The V and J ends lost 0 bases and 13 bases respectively, with 16 bases between them. This CDR3 is built from 14 residues. CDR1 and CDR2 from the germline V gene are LGHDT and YNNKEL (reference sequence). The DNA for the CDR3 is TGTGCCAGCAGCCAAGATCAGGCGTTAGCGCCTCAGTTCTTC. Protein sequence: CASSQDQALAPQFF.

This clonotype was found once. V gene TRBV24-1 combines with J gene TRBJ2-5; 8 nucleotides agree with TRBD1. V lost 4 bases and J lost 6; bases outside the gene matches: 9. The CDR3 sequence is 15 residues long. Looked up from germline, CDR1 is KGHDR and CDR2 is SFDVKD. The CDR3 nucleotides are TGTGCCACCAGTGACCCCGGACAGGGCGCGCAGACCCAGTACTTC. It is translated as CATSDPGQGAQTQYF.

The V and J genes are TRBV18 and TRBJ1-2, with no clear D. The ends were cut back, 2 bases at V and 2 bases at J, with 12 bases in the middle. Germline V gene lookup returns CDR1 KGHSH and CDR2 LQKENI. The CDR3 loop spans 15 amino acids. This CDR3 is CASSPIGNRNYGYTF. The DNA of the CDR3 is TGTGCCAGCTCACCAATAGGGAACCGAAACTATGGCTACACCTTC.

The rearrangement links TRBV5-1 to TRBJ2-7, with unresolved D. Germline V lookup: CDR1 SGHRS, CDR2 YFSETQ. This CDR3 contains 14 residues. V was trimmed by 0 bases and J by 0 bases, leaving 7 bases between them. CDR3 DNA: TGCGCCAGCAGCTTGGAGCACCGCTCCTACGAGCAGTACTTC. Translated: CASSLEHRSYEQYF.

The rearrangement joins TRBV15 to TRBJ2-4; 10 positions match TRBD1. The assigned J gene may be wrong: the sequence end matches TRBJ2-7 better. CDR1 and CDR2 from the germline V gene are LNHNV and YYDKDF (reference sequence). The CDR3 sequence is 15 residues long. The CDR3 nucleotides are TGTGCCACCAGCAGATCCGGGACAGGGGTTGACGAGCAGTACTTC. This codes for CATSRSGTGVDEQYF.

This clonotype turned up a few times. The genes are TRBV29-1 and TRBJ1-4; 7 bases agree with TRBD1. Germline assignment: CDR1 SQVTM and CDR2 ANQGSEA. The CDR3 is made up of 14 amino acids. With V trimmed by 6 bases and J by 0 bases, 4 bases remained unmatched. The CDR3 DNA reads as TGCAGCGTGCACGGGACAGCAACTAATGAAAAACTGTTTTTT. Translating it yields CSVHGTATNEKLFF.

This clonotype was picked up a small number of times. The chain couples TRBV5-5 to TRBJ2-5; D may be TRBD1 (5 bases). The DNA end lines up better with TRBJ2-7; the J call may be wrong. The CDR3 has 14 amino acids. Germline CDR1 reads SGHKS; CDR2 reads YYEKEE (reference sequence). The CDR3 bases are TGTGCCAGCAGACCAGAGACAGCATCCTACGAGCAGTACTTC. Protein sequence: CASRPETASYEQYF.

The sample holds a few counts of this clonotype. This chain joins TRBV7-2 and TRBJ2-1; a weak D match, TRBD1 (6 bases). The CDR3 extends over 16 amino acids. The V and J ends lost 1 base and 8 bases respectively, with 18 bases between them. Germline V gene data show CDR1 as SGHTA and CDR2 as FQGNSA. DNA for the CDR3: TGTGCCAGCAGCTTAGTAGGTGGGGGCACGAGGCATGAGCAGTTCTTC. As protein: CASSLVGGGTRHEQFF. Together with reference TRBV7-2 and TRBJ2-1, the CDR3 gives the full variable domain: GAGVSQSPSNKVTEKGKDVELRCDPISGHTALYWYRQSLGQGLEFLIYFQGNSAPDKSGLPSDRFSAERTGGSVSTLTIQRTQQEDSAVYLCASSLVGGGTRHEQFFGPGTRLTVL.

The V gene is TRBV6-2 or TRBV6-3, the J gene TRBJ2-1; a possible D gene is TRBD1 (7 bases). The CDR3 totals 12 residues. V shed 7 bases and J shed 7 bases, with 11 bases lying between them. CDR1 and CDR2 (germline): MNHEY, SVGEGT. The CDR3 loop reads CASTRGENEQFF. The CDR3 DNA reads as TGTGCCAGCACCAGGGGGGAGAATGAGCAGTTCTTC.

This chain links TRBV20-1 with TRBJ2-5; 12 bases map to TRBD1. The V and J ends lost 3 bases and 4 bases, in that order; junction bases with no gene match: 9. The CDR3 consists of 16 residues. Germline V gene lookup returns CDR1 DFQATT and CDR2 SNEGSKA (reference sequence). Here the CDR3 reads CSASALGQGARETQYF. In DNA, the CDR3 is TGCAGTGCTAGTGCGTTGGGACAGGGGGCGCGAGAGACCCAGTACTTC.

The chain links TRBV10-2 to TRBJ2-7; maybe TRBD1 (5 bases). V lost 8 bases and J 2 bases, leaving 16 bases between the germline ends. The V gene's germline CDR1 is WSHSY and CDR2 SAAADI. The length of the CDR3 is 14 residues. CDR3 nucleotide sequence: TGCGCCAGCCGGTGGGGCCAGGGCCCCTACGAGCAGTACTTC. This sequence encodes CASRWGQGPYEQYF.

This sequence joins TRBV20-1 and TRBJ1-3; D gene unclear. Per the germline V gene, CDR1 is DFQATT and CDR2 is SNEGSKA (reference sequence). The CDR3 loop spans 17 amino acids. Trimming took 6 bases from V and 2 from J, leaving 23 bases between them. The CDR3: CSASRVPFEVTGNTIYF. CDR3 sequence (DNA): TGCAGTGCATCCCGAGTCCCCTTTGAGGTTACTGGAAACACCATATATTTT.